A selection of T cell receptor beta chains follows, all from one sample in a study of blood T cell repertoires in COVID-19. Only in-frame clones appear in the TCRdb table, and some are missing; sequencing was by immunoSEQ multiplex PCR. The table shows a few hundred thousand clones, with about 82% occurring only once. The sequencing sample was made of peripheral blood. All receptors derive from a woman between 45 and 65 years old with acute or convalescent COVID-19. The CDR3 runs from the conserved cysteine through the conserved F or W. Each record gives: D gene, J gene, V gene, clone size, CDR3 protein, CDR3 DNA. A D gene is named only where the DNA matches it firmly. For some rows the clone size is stated as once, few or many, or as a class when expanded; others skip it.

D gene: .
J gene: TRBJ1-5
V gene: TRBV24-1
clone size: few
CDR3 protein: CATSDPTGGWNQPQHF
CDR3 DNA: TGTGCCACCAGTGATCCAACCGGGGGGTGGAATCAGCCCCAGCATTTT

D gene: TRBD2
J gene: TRBJ2-1
V gene: TRBV5-1
clone size: .
CDR3 protein: CASSLTSGWGEEQFF
CDR3 DNA: TGCGCCAGCAGCTTGACTAGCGGGTGGGGGGAAGAGCAGTTCTTC

D gene: .
J gene: TRBJ2-1
V gene: TRBV7-6
clone size: once
CDR3 protein: CASSQAPGNNEQFF
CDR3 DNA: TGTGCCAGCAGTCAAGCGCCGGGAAACAATGAGCAGTTCTTC

D gene: .
J gene: TRBJ1-2
V gene: TRBV5-5
clone size: .
CDR3 protein: CASSLDAVPANYGYTF
CDR3 DNA: TGTGCCAGCAGCTTGGATGCCGTACCAGCTAACTATGGCTACACCTTC

D gene: TRBD2
J gene: TRBJ2-1
V gene: TRBV30
clone size: .
CDR3 protein: CAWSVGSSGAYNEQFF
CDR3 DNA: TGTGCCTGGAGTGTAGGTTCTAGCGGGGCCTACAATGAGCAGTTCTTC

D gene: TRBD2
J gene: TRBJ2-7
V gene: TRBV25-1
clone size: .
CDR3 protein: CASSELSGSGGYEQYF
CDR3 DNA: TGTGCCAGCAGTGAATTGAGCGGGAGCGGGGGGTACGAGCAGTACTTC

D gene: TRBD1
J gene: TRBJ2-7
V gene: TRBV9
clone size: .
CDR3 protein: CASSPWTGAYEQYF
CDR3 DNA: TGTGCCAGCAGCCCCTGGACAGGGGCCTACGAGCAGTACTTC

D gene: .
J gene: TRBJ1-1
V gene: TRBV28
clone size: .
CDR3 protein: CASRAYDRNTEAFF
CDR3 DNA: TGTGCCAGCAGGGCCTATGACAGGAACACTGAAGCTTTCTTT

D gene: TRBD1
J gene: TRBJ2-7
V gene: TRBV28
clone size: few
CDR3 protein: CASSDPGGTGEQYF
CDR3 DNA: TGTGCCAGCAGTGACCCAGGGGGTACGGGCGAGCAGTACTTC

D gene: TRBD2
J gene: TRBJ2-7
V gene: TRBV6-5
clone size: .
CDR3 protein: CASSYVGTSFHEQYF
CDR3 DNA: TGTGCCAGCAGTTACGTCGGGACTAGCTTCCACGAGCAGTACTTC

D gene: .
J gene: TRBJ2-7
V gene: TRBV21-1
clone size: .
CDR3 protein: CASTTPRAAGPFYEQYF
CDR3 DNA: TGTGCCAGCACTACCCCGAGGGCGGCAGGCCCCTTCTACGAGCAGTACTTC

D gene: TRBD2
J gene: TRBJ2-1
V gene: TRBV4-3
clone size: .
CDR3 protein: CASSQDDLAGEIYNEQFF
CDR3 DNA: TGCGCCAGCAGCCAAGATGACCTAGCGGGAGAGATTTACAATGAGCAGTTCTTC

D gene: TRBD1
J gene: TRBJ1-2
V gene: TRBV7-6
clone size: .
CDR3 protein: CASSPTTGFNYGYTF
CDR3 DNA: TGTGCCAGCAGTCCCACGACAGGGTTTAACTATGGCTACACCTTC

D gene: TRBD1
J gene: TRBJ2-2
V gene: TRBV5-1
clone size: .
CDR3 protein: CASSFRQGRHGELFF
CDR3 DNA: TGCGCCAGCAGCTTTAGACAGGGGAGGCACGGGGAGCTGTTTTTT

D gene: TRBD1
J gene: TRBJ1-5
V gene: TRBV7-2
clone size: .
CDR3 protein: CASSLAGTASNQPQHF
CDR3 DNA: TGTGCCAGCAGCTTGGCTGGGACAGCTAGCAATCAGCCCCAGCATTTT

D gene: TRBD1
J gene: TRBJ2-3
V gene: TRBV7-9
clone size: .
CDR3 protein: CASSSPGTGVIWTDTQYF
CDR3 DNA: TGTGCCAGCAGCTCTCCCGGGACAGGGGTAATTTGGACAGATACGCAGTATTTT

D gene: .
J gene: TRBJ1-5
V gene: TRBV4-2
clone size: .
CDR3 protein: CASSQDWGVNQPQHF
CDR3 DNA: TGTGCCAGCAGCCAAGATTGGGGGGTAAATCAGCCCCAGCATTTT

D gene: .
J gene: TRBJ2-5
V gene: TRBV6-5
clone size: .
CDR3 protein: CASSSRYQETQYF
CDR3 DNA: TGTGCCAGCAGTTCCAGGTACCAAGAGACCCAGTACTTC

D gene: .
J gene: TRBJ1-2
V gene: TRBV18
clone size: few
CDR3 protein: CASSLGTELYGYTF
CDR3 DNA: TGTGCCAGCTCACTCGGGACTGAACTTTATGGCTACACCTTC

D gene: .
J gene: TRBJ2-7
V gene: TRBV10-3
clone size: .
CDR3 protein: CAISGKGDYEQYF
CDR3 DNA: TGTGCCATCAGTGGAAAGGGAGACTACGAGCAGTACTTC

D gene: .
J gene: TRBJ2-7
V gene: TRBV3-1/TRBV3-2
clone size: few
CDR3 protein: CASSQGGLVDLYEQYF
CDR3 DNA: TGTGCCAGCAGCCAAGGGGGGCTAGTAGATCTCTACGAGCAGTACTTC

D gene: .
J gene: TRBJ2-5
V gene: TRBV19
clone size: .
CDR3 protein: CASSIAGGLQETQYF
CDR3 DNA: TGTGCCAGTAGTATAGCCGGGGGACTCCAAGAGACCCAGTACTTC

D gene: .
J gene: TRBJ2-2
V gene: TRBV7-3
clone size: .
CDR3 protein: CASSLTARTNTGELFF
CDR3 DNA: TGTGCCAGCAGCTTAACGGCGCGGACGAACACCGGGGAGCTGTTTTTT

D gene: TRBD1
J gene: TRBJ1-2
V gene: TRBV27
clone size: .
CDR3 protein: CASRPTDRGYSYTF
CDR3 DNA: TGTGCCAGCAGACCTACCGACAGGGGATATAGCTACACCTTC

D gene: TRBD1
J gene: TRBJ2-3
V gene: TRBV7-9
clone size: once
CDR3 protein: CASSPYGTEDTDTQYF
CDR3 DNA: TGTGCCAGCAGCCCGTACGGGACAGAGGATACAGATACGCAGTATTTT

D gene: .
J gene: TRBJ1-1
V gene: TRBV19
clone size: .
CDR3 protein: CAILRGNTEAFF
CDR3 DNA: TGTGCCATATTACGAGGGAACACTGAAGCTTTCTTT

D gene: .
J gene: TRBJ1-2
V gene: TRBV27
clone size: few
CDR3 protein: CASRRQTGPYGYTF
CDR3 DNA: TGTGCCAGCAGACGGCAGACAGGACCCTATGGCTACACCTTC

D gene: .
J gene: TRBJ2-3
V gene: TRBV18
clone size: .
CDR3 protein: CASSLDSSTDTQYF
CDR3 DNA: TGTGCCAGCTCACTCGACAGCAGCACAGATACGCAGTATTTT

D gene: .
J gene: TRBJ1-2
V gene: TRBV5-4
clone size: .
CDR3 protein: CASSLAAAYGYTF
CDR3 DNA: TGTGCCAGCAGCTTGGCGGCGGCCTATGGCTACACCTTC

D gene: .
J gene: TRBJ2-4
V gene: TRBV24-1
clone size: .
CDR3 protein: CATTRGRAKNIQYF
CDR3 DNA: TGTGCCACCACTAGGGGCAGAGCCAAAAACATTCAGTACTTC

D gene: TRBD2
J gene: TRBJ2-3
V gene: TRBV5-4
clone size: .
CDR3 protein: CASSSRLAGVPDTQYF
CDR3 DNA: TGTGCCAGCAGCTCTAGGCTAGCGGGAGTTCCAGATACGCAGTATTTT

D gene: .
J gene: TRBJ2-1
V gene: TRBV24-1
clone size: once
CDR3 protein: CATSDPRGGTESYNEQFF
CDR3 DNA: TGTGCCACCAGTGATCCAAGGGGGGGGACGGAGTCCTACAATGAGCAGTTCTTC

D gene: .
J gene: TRBJ1-1
V gene: TRBV6-6
clone size: .
CDR3 protein: CASSLRGRENTEAFF
CDR3 DNA: TGTGCCAGCAGTCTCCGGGGGAGAGAGAACACTGAAGCTTTCTTT

D gene: .
J gene: TRBJ1-4
V gene: TRBV3-1/TRBV3-2
clone size: .
CDR3 protein: CASSSRGKDEKLFF
CDR3 DNA: TGTGCCAGCAGCTCCAGGGGTAAGGATGAAAAACTGTTTTTT

D gene: TRBD1
J gene: TRBJ2-1
V gene: TRBV5-5
clone size: .
CDR3 protein: CASSATGGSYNEQFF
CDR3 DNA: TGTGCCAGCAGCGCCACAGGGGGCTCCTACAATGAGCAGTTCTTC

D gene: .
J gene: TRBJ1-1
V gene: TRBV16
clone size: .
CDR3 protein: CASSQLGGLNTEAFF
CDR3 DNA: TGTGCCAGCAGCCAATTAGGGGGATTGAACACTGAAGCTTTCTTT

D gene: TRBD1
J gene: TRBJ2-3
V gene: TRBV15
clone size: .
CDR3 protein: CATSRDTGGYTDTQYF
CDR3 DNA: TGTGCCACCAGCAGAGACACAGGGGGATACACAGATACGCAGTATTTT

D gene: .
J gene: TRBJ1-5
V gene: TRBV28
clone size: .
CDR3 protein: CASTTIGQPQHF
CDR3 DNA: TGTGCCAGCACCACAATCGGGCAGCCCCAGCATTTT